This is a list of T cell receptor beta chains from one sample in a study of identical twins. TCRdb independently ran MiXCR on the 5' RACE reads; one entry per CDR3 protein. The sample shows some 730,000 distinct CDR3 sequences, roughly 18% of them seen only once. The same sample was also studied in work on T cells expressing NK-cell markers.

The sample was PBMCs. The source of these receptors is a woman aged 18-29 years in good health. CDR3s include the opening cysteine and the closing phenylalanine or tryptophan. The order of the fields is CDR3 protein, CDR3 DNA, clone size, D gene, V gene, J gene. A D gene is named only where the DNA matches it firmly. Clone size, where shown, is once, few, many, or a class for clones that have expanded.

CDR3aa: CASSSNHRGLRYF; CDR3nt: TGTGCCAGCAGTTCCAACCACAGGGGACTGCGGTACTTC; abundance: few; d_gene: NA; v_gene: TRBV12-3/TRBV12-4; j_gene: TRBJ2-7
CDR3aa: CSVLIAGGGTDTQYF; CDR3nt: TGCAGTGTTCTGATAGCGGGAGGGGGCACAGATACGCAGTATTTT; abundance: once; d_gene: TRBD2; v_gene: TRBV20-1; j_gene: TRBJ2-3
CDR3aa: CSAGPTTSETKWTGELFF; CDR3nt: TGCAGTGCGGGACCCACGACTAGCGAGACGAAATGGACCGGGGAGCTGTTTTTT; abundance: many; d_gene: TRBD2; v_gene: TRBV20-1; j_gene: TRBJ2-2
CDR3aa: CASSPPSRLGNNEQFF; CDR3nt: TGTGCCAGCAGCCCCCCCTCCCGACTGGGCAACAATGAGCAGTTCTTC; abundance: NA; d_gene: NA; v_gene: TRBV5-4; j_gene: TRBJ2-1
CDR3aa: CSATDLIGMNTEAFF; CDR3nt: TGCAGTGCGACGGACCTTATCGGAATGAACACTGAAGCTTTCTTT; abundance: few; d_gene: NA; v_gene: TRBV20-1; j_gene: TRBJ1-1
CDR3aa: CASSPPAGRETEAFF; CDR3nt: TGTGCCAGCAGCCCCCCAGCGGGGCGAGAGACTGAAGCTTTCTTT; abundance: few; d_gene: NA; v_gene: TRBV7-9; j_gene: TRBJ1-1
CDR3aa: CSASTLPAQPQHF; CDR3nt: TGCAGTGCTAGTACCCTCCCGGCTCAGCCCCAGCATTTT; abundance: few; d_gene: NA; v_gene: TRBV20-1; j_gene: TRBJ1-5
CDR3aa: CASSEGGRAEKLFF; CDR3nt: TGTGCCAGCAGCGAAGGGGGCAGGGCTGAAAAACTGTTTTTT; abundance: NA; d_gene: TRBD1; v_gene: TRBV7-2; j_gene: TRBJ1-4
CDR3aa: CASSFGQGLNEQYF; CDR3nt: TGCGCCAGCAGCTTTGGACAGGGTCTAAACGAGCAGTACTTC; abundance: NA; d_gene: TRBD1; v_gene: TRBV5-1; j_gene: TRBJ2-7
CDR3aa: CASSFWAGEQYF; CDR3nt: TGTGCCAGCAGCTTCTGGGCTGGAGAGCAGTACTTC; abundance: once; d_gene: NA; v_gene: TRBV7-2; j_gene: TRBJ2-7
CDR3aa: CASSFSTSPRGPTYEQYF; CDR3nt: TGTGCCAGCAGCTTTTCGACTTCCCCCAGGGGCCCCACCTACGAGCAGTACTTC; abundance: NA; d_gene: NA; v_gene: TRBV5-4; j_gene: TRBJ2-7
CDR3aa: CASSVLGGYGQETQYF; CDR3nt: TGTGCCAGCAGCGTCTTAGGGGGCTACGGGCAAGAGACCCAGTACTTC; abundance: NA; d_gene: TRBD1; v_gene: TRBV9; j_gene: TRBJ2-5
CDR3aa: CASSERPTLDTQYF; CDR3nt: TGCGCCAGCAGTGAAAGGCCCACTTTGGATACGCAGTATTTT; abundance: few; d_gene: NA; v_gene: TRBV10-2; j_gene: TRBJ2-3
CDR3aa: CSARPRGRGLLNSPLHF; CDR3nt: TGCAGTGCTAGACCCAGAGGGAGGGGGCTTCTTAATTCACCCCTCCACTTT; abundance: few; d_gene: TRBD1; v_gene: TRBV20-1; j_gene: TRBJ1-6
CDR3aa: CAISPISGGETQYF; CDR3nt: TGTGCCATCAGTCCGATTAGCGGGGGAGAGACCCAGTACTTC; abundance: few; d_gene: TRBD2; v_gene: TRBV10-3; j_gene: TRBJ2-5
CDR3aa: CSAERGETQYF; CDR3nt: TGCAGTGCCGAGAGGGGAGAGACCCAGTACTTC; abundance: few; d_gene: NA; v_gene: TRBV20-1; j_gene: TRBJ2-5
CDR3aa: CASSYSSGQNVTDTQYF; CDR3nt: TGTGCCAGCAGTTATTCATCCGGACAGAATGTTACAGATACGCAGTATTTT; abundance: NA; d_gene: NA; v_gene: TRBV6-9; j_gene: TRBJ2-3
CDR3aa: CASSSKQGGGYTF; CDR3nt: TGCGCCAGCAGCTCTAAACAGGGGGGCGGCTACACCTTC; abundance: few; d_gene: TRBD1; v_gene: TRBV5-1; j_gene: TRBJ1-2
CDR3aa: CASIKSGRGEQYF; CDR3nt: TGTGCCAGCATTAAGTCGGGAAGGGGCGAGCAGTACTTC; abundance: NA; d_gene: NA; v_gene: TRBV2; j_gene: TRBJ2-7
CDR3aa: CASSQQTGRDEQFF; CDR3nt: TGTGCCAGCAGCCAACAGACAGGGAGGGATGAGCAGTTCTTC; abundance: NA; d_gene: NA; v_gene: TRBV14; j_gene: TRBJ2-1
CDR3aa: CASSLQGAQRVQYF; CDR3nt: TGTGCCAGCAGTTTACAGGGGGCCCAGAGGGTGCAGTACTTC; abundance: few; d_gene: TRBD1; v_gene: TRBV27; j_gene: TRBJ2-7
CDR3aa: CASSLGDPTEAFF; CDR3nt: TGTGCCAGCAGCTTAGGGGATCCCACTGAAGCTTTCTTT; abundance: few; d_gene: NA; v_gene: TRBV7-9; j_gene: TRBJ1-1
CDR3aa: CASSSFGTGDYYGYTF; CDR3nt: TGTGCCAGCAGCTCTTTCGGGACAGGGGATTACTATGGCTACACCTTC; abundance: NA; d_gene: TRBD1; v_gene: TRBV7-2; j_gene: TRBJ1-2
CDR3aa: CASTGQFKSNTEAFF; CDR3nt: TGTGCCAGCACCGGGCAGTTCAAATCGAACACTGAAGCTTTCTTT; abundance: NA; d_gene: NA; v_gene: TRBV12-3/TRBV12-4; j_gene: TRBJ1-1
CDR3aa: CASSESASSYEQYF; CDR3nt: TGCGCCAGCAGTGAGTCGGCTAGTAGCTACGAGCAGTACTTC; abundance: few; d_gene: NA; v_gene: TRBV10-2; j_gene: TRBJ2-7
CDR3aa: CASSLVGQVASYEQYF; CDR3nt: TGCGCCAGCAGCTTGGTGGGACAGGTGGCCTCCTACGAGCAGTACTTC; abundance: once; d_gene: TRBD1; v_gene: TRBV5-1; j_gene: TRBJ2-7
CDR3aa: CASSFRSGGNSDTQYF; CDR3nt: TGTGCCAGCAGTTTTCGTTCGGGCGGGAATTCAGATACGCAGTATTTT; abundance: few; d_gene: NA; v_gene: TRBV12-3/TRBV12-4; j_gene: TRBJ2-3
CDR3aa: CASSGLTSGGHNEQFF; CDR3nt: TGTGCCAGCAGTGGACTCACTAGCGGGGGACACAATGAGCAGTTCTTC; abundance: many; d_gene: TRBD2; v_gene: TRBV12-3/TRBV12-4; j_gene: TRBJ2-1
CDR3aa: CASSQGLPLGDNEQFF; CDR3nt: TGCGCCAGCAGCCAAGGACTCCCACTTGGAGACAATGAGCAGTTCTTC; abundance: NA; d_gene: NA; v_gene: TRBV4-1; j_gene: TRBJ2-1
CDR3aa: CSALAVTTNEKLFF; CDR3nt: TGCAGTGCACTTGCGGTCACAACTAATGAAAAACTGTTTTTT; abundance: NA; d_gene: NA; v_gene: TRBV20-1; j_gene: TRBJ1-4
CDR3aa: CASSPGLASYNEQFF; CDR3nt: TGCGCCAGCAGCCCCGGACTAGCGTCCTACAATGAGCAGTTCTTC; abundance: many; d_gene: TRBD2; v_gene: TRBV5-1; j_gene: TRBJ2-1
CDR3aa: CASSYSTGTGTEAFF; CDR3nt: TGTGCCAGCAGTTACTCCACAGGGACGGGAACTGAAGCTTTCTTT; abundance: few; d_gene: NA; v_gene: TRBV6-5; j_gene: TRBJ1-1
CDR3aa: CSGGLAGMINEQFF; CDR3nt: TGCAGTGGAGGACTAGCGGGGATGATAAATGAGCAGTTCTTC; abundance: few; d_gene: TRBD2; v_gene: TRBV20-1; j_gene: TRBJ2-1
CDR3aa: CASALGQGTGEQYF; CDR3nt: TGTGCCAGCGCATTGGGACAGGGGACGGGAGAGCAGTACTTC; abundance: NA; d_gene: TRBD1; v_gene: TRBV27; j_gene: TRBJ2-7
CDR3aa: CASSFGQGDEAFF; CDR3nt: TGCGCCAGCAGCTTTGGACAGGGGGATGAAGCTTTCTTT; abundance: few; d_gene: TRBD1; v_gene: TRBV5-1; j_gene: TRBJ1-1
CDR3aa: CSARQRDTQYF; CDR3nt: TGCAGTGCTAGACAGAGAGATACGCAGTATTTT; abundance: NA; d_gene: NA; v_gene: TRBV20-1; j_gene: TRBJ2-3
CDR3aa: CSARVGTAKNTGELFF; CDR3nt: TGCAGTGCCAGAGTCGGGACGGCGAAGAACACCGGGGAGCTGTTTTTT; abundance: NA; d_gene: NA; v_gene: TRBV20-1; j_gene: TRBJ2-2
CDR3aa: CSARWPSGYNEQFF; CDR3nt: TGCAGTGCAAGGTGGCCTAGCGGCTACAATGAGCAGTTCTTC; abundance: many; d_gene: TRBD2; v_gene: TRBV20-1; j_gene: TRBJ2-1
CDR3aa: CAIRLPGTSNTGELFF; CDR3nt: TGTGCCATCAGACTCCCCGGGACTTCGAACACCGGGGAGCTGTTTTTT; abundance: few; d_gene: NA; v_gene: TRBV10-3; j_gene: TRBJ2-2